This is a list of T cell receptor beta chains from one sample in a study of beta chain features in type 1 diabetes. TCRdb's copy holds only in-frame clones and misses some; the assay was immunoSEQ multiplex PCR. The data show around 400,000 clones, with roughly 12% seen just once and 0.017% held by the top ten. The specimen was naive CD4+ T cells from blood. All receptors come from a man younger than 35 in good health. CDR3s include the opening cysteine and the closing phenylalanine or tryptophan. The D gene is left open where the match is weak. Clone size is given for some rows only: seen once, a few or many times, or a class if the clone is expanded.

NA	NA	TRBJ2-5	TRBV18	CASSPAFQRETQYF	TGTGCCAGCTCACCTGCCTTCCAGCGGGAGACCCAGTACTTC
NA	NA	TRBJ2-3	TRBV11-1	CASSLTGTQYF	TGTGCCAGCAGCTTAACTGGTACGCAGTATTTT
NA	NA	TRBJ2-4	TRBV7-2	CASSSQGTNIQYF	TGTGCCAGCAGCTCACAGGGAACAAACATTCAGTACTTC
few	NA	TRBJ2-3	TRBV7-2	CASTWANRPTDTQYF	TGTGCCAGCACTTGGGCGAACAGGCCCACAGATACGCAGTATTTT
NA	TRBD1	TRBJ1-5	TRBV29-1	CSAQGVNQPQHF	TGCAGCGCGCAGGGGGTTAATCAGCCCCAGCATTTT
NA	NA	TRBJ2-3	TRBV7-8	CASSSDFITQYF	TGTGCCAGCAGCTCTGACTTCATTACGCAGTATTTT
few	NA	TRBJ1-5	TRBV7-2	CASSLRGNQPQHF	TGTGCCAGCAGCTTAAGGGGGAATCAGCCCCAGCATTTT
NA	NA	TRBJ2-7	TRBV7-3	CASSPQGTYEQYF	TGTGCCAGCAGCCCCCAGGGTACCTACGAGCAGTACTTC
NA	NA	TRBJ2-4	TRBV10-3	CAISESTQGTKNIQYF	TGTGCCATCAGTGAGTCGACGCAGGGTACCAAAAACATTCAGTACTTC
NA	NA	TRBJ1-4	TRBV5-4	CASSLGGATNEKLFF	TGTGCCAGCAGCCTAGGAGGGGCAACTAATGAAAAACTGTTTTTT
NA	NA	TRBJ1-1	TRBV27	CASSSNFGAEAFF	TGTGCCAGCAGTTCCAACTTCGGGGCTGAAGCTTTCTTT
NA	TRBD2	TRBJ2-3	TRBV5-6	CASSLASGRARATDTQYF	TGTGCCAGCAGCTTGGCTAGCGGGAGGGCTCGGGCCACAGATACGCAGTATTTT
few	NA	TRBJ2-1	TRBV5-1	CASSLESSSYNEQFF	TGCGCCAGCAGCTTGGAGTCCAGCTCCTACAATGAGCAGTTCTTC
NA	TRBD1	TRBJ1-1	TRBV18	CASSPRQGSRTEAFF	TGTGCCAGCTCGCCCCGACAGGGGTCCAGAACTGAAGCTTTCTTT
few	NA	TRBJ2-1	TRBV6-5	CASSYLGGLDEQFF	TGTGCCAGCAGTTACCTCGGGGGGCTCGATGAGCAGTTCTTC
few	NA	TRBJ1-1	TRBV5-1	CASSLGSDTEAFF	TGCGCCAGCAGCTTGGGGTCGGACACTGAAGCTTTCTTT
few	TRBD2	TRBJ2-3	TRBV7-2	CASGQRAGGTDTQYF	TGTGCCAGCGGTCAGCGAGCGGGAGGCACAGATACGCAGTATTTT
NA	TRBD2	TRBJ2-5	TRBV18	CASSPRSGGQETQYF	TGTGCCAGCTCACCAAGATCGGGGGGCCAAGAGACCCAGTACTTC
NA	NA	TRBJ1-1	TRBV5-4	CASSLLGSPKAFF	TGTGCCAGCAGCTTGTTGGGGAGTCCCAAAGCTTTCTTT
few	NA	TRBJ2-3	TRBV7-9	CASSLRRVRTDTQYF	TGTGCCAGCAGCTTACGGAGGGTCCGAACAGATACGCAGTATTTT
NA	TRBD2	TRBJ2-3	TRBV7-2	CASSPGTSASTDTQYF	TGTGCCAGCAGCCCAGGGACTAGCGCTAGCACAGATACGCAGTATTTT
few	NA	TRBJ2-7	TRBV6-1	CASLGGQGYEQYF	TGTGCCAGCTTGGGGGGGCAGGGCTACGAGCAGTACTTC
NA	TRBD1	TRBJ2-2	TRBV7-2	CASSLEPVGQGATGELFF	TGTGCCAGCAGCTTAGAGCCTGTCGGACAGGGGGCTACCGGGGAGCTGTTTTTT
few	TRBD2	TRBJ2-7	TRBV28	CASSPGGTYEQYF	TGTGCCAGCAGCCCCGGGGGGACCTACGAGCAGTACTTC
NA	NA	TRBJ1-5	TRBV28	CASSPTGTRGSNQPQHF	TGTGCCAGCAGCCCGACTGGAACGAGAGGGTCTAATCAGCCCCAGCATTTT
NA	TRBD1	TRBJ2-7	TRBV5-1	CASSLTGGEGIEQYF	TGCGCCAGCAGCCTCACAGGGGGAGAAGGTATCGAGCAGTACTTC
NA	TRBD1	TRBJ2-7	TRBV29-1	CSVGDRAGGQYF	TGCAGCGTCGGAGACAGGGCTGGTGGGCAGTACTTC
NA	TRBD1	TRBJ2-2	TRBV29-1	CSGRTGAMAGELFF	TGCAGCGGTAGAACAGGGGCGATGGCCGGGGAGCTGTTTTTT
NA	NA	TRBJ2-4	TRBV5-1	CASSLATVKNIQYF	TGCGCCAGCAGCTTGGCAACTGTCAAAAACATTCAGTACTTC
few	TRBD1	TRBJ2-3	TRBV28	CASSLLGQVADTQYF	TGTGCCAGCAGTTTATTGGGACAGGTGGCAGATACGCAGTATTTT
NA	NA	TRBJ2-7	TRBV7-2	CASRIEVTGTYEQYF	TGTGCCAGCAGAATTGAGGTCACGGGGACCTACGAGCAGTACTTC
NA	NA	TRBJ1-5	TRBV7-2	CASSLEGVRDQPQHF	TGTGCCAGCAGCTTAGAGGGGGTCAGGGATCAGCCCCAGCATTTT
NA	TRBD2	TRBJ2-1	TRBV9	CASSVAGPGGGAYNEQFF	TGTGCCAGCAGCGTAGCTGGGCCCGGCGGGGGGGCCTACAATGAGCAGTTCTTC
few	NA	TRBJ2-1	TRBV9	CASSVAGDSYNEQFF	TGTGCCAGCAGCGTGGCAGGCGACTCCTACAATGAGCAGTTCTTC
few	NA	TRBJ2-7	TRBV6-6	CASILDGTYSYEQYF	TGTGCCAGCATCCTAGACGGGACTTACTCCTACGAGCAGTACTTC
NA	NA	TRBJ2-7	TRBV18	CASSPGGNYEQYF	TGTGCCAGCTCACCAGGAGGGAACTACGAGCAGTACTTC
NA	NA	TRBJ1-1	TRBV9	CASSVGTGMTEAFF	TGTGCCAGCAGCGTAGGTACAGGGATGACTGAAGCTTTCTTT
NA	TRBD2	TRBJ2-7	TRBV19	CASSITSGTWRAENEQYF	TGTGCCAGTAGTATCACTAGCGGGACTTGGAGGGCCGAAAACGAGCAGTACTTC
few	TRBD1	TRBJ2-2	TRBV15	CATSRDRQGVAGELFF	TGTGCCACCAGCAGAGATCGCCAGGGGGTCGCCGGGGAGCTGTTTTTT
few	NA	TRBJ1-3	TRBV30	CAWAQGGFNTIYF	TGTGCCTGGGCTCAAGGGGGTTTCAACACCATATATTTT
NA	TRBD1	TRBJ2-2	TRBV18	CASRVTGTDPTGELFF	TGTGCCAGCCGAGTGACCGGGACAGATCCCACCGGGGAGCTGTTTTTT
few	TRBD1	TRBJ2-1	TRBV18	CASTTGRSYNEQFF	TGTGCCAGCACGACAGGGCGGTCCTACAATGAGCAGTTCTTC
few	NA	TRBJ2-1	TRBV27	CASSLHRLYNEQFF	TGTGCCAGCAGTTTACACAGGCTCTACAATGAGCAGTTCTTC
NA	NA	TRBJ1-2	TRBV6-1	CASSEVEAWDGYTF	TGTGCCAGCAGTGAAGTGGAGGCCTGGGATGGCTACACCTTC
NA	NA	TRBJ2-5	TRBV28	CASIRSETQYF	TGTGCCAGCATTCGGTCAGAGACCCAGTACTTC